This entry lists 30 T cell receptor beta chains sequenced from one sample in a study of shared clonotypes between healthy human individuals. Produced via immunoSEQ multiplex PCR; TCRdb's table is partial and in-frame only. The data show about 1.1 million clones, approximately 75% seen once. The sequenced sample consisted of memory CD4+ T cells from PBMCs. As to subset: CD45RA-negative fraction. These receptors were collected from a man aged 18 to 30 in good health. Some clones in this sample may be carry-over from other donors' samples.

This sequence joins TRBV30 and TRBJ2-2, with 8 positions matching TRBD2. Germline V gene lookup returns CDR1 GTSNPN and CDR2 SVGIG (reference sequence). The CDR3 length is 17 residues. J was trimmed by 0 bases and V by 0 bases; bases with no gene match: 6. The CDR3 reads CAWSVWGSGTNTGELFF. For the CDR3, the DNA is TGTGCCTGGAGTGTATGGGGTAGCGGGACGAACACCGGGGAGCTGTTTTTT.

This clone was observed a handful of times. The identical CDR3 is also encoded by other nucleotide sequences in the sample. The chain recombines TRBV4-2 with TRBJ2-1; 7 bases line up with TRBD2. The CDR3 contains 15 residues. The germline gives CDR1 LGHNA, CDR2 YNFKEQ. V shed 0 bases and J 2 bases; nucleotides not matched to a gene: 1. CDR3 bases: TGTGCCAGCAGCCAAGAAGGGACTACCTACAATGAGCAGTTCTTC. This translates into CASSQEGTTYNEQFF.

The genes are TRBV7-8 and TRBJ1-5; D unclear. V gave up 3 bases and J gave up 0 bases, with 12 bases separating them. Germline values: CDR1 SGHVS, CDR2 FQNEAQ. The CDR3 extends over 16 amino acids. In nucleotides, the CDR3 is TGTGCCAGCAGCTTCGCCAGGTCCTATAGCAATCAGCCCCAGCATTTT. As protein: CASSFARSYSNQPQHF.

This chain uses TRBV2 with TRBJ2-5, with D maybe TRBD1 (6 bases). There are 12 residues in the CDR3. V lost 4 bases, J lost 4 bases, and 7 bases lay in between. The germline gives CDR1 SNHLY, CDR2 FYNNEI. This CDR3 reads CASSAGVETQYF. In DNA form, the CDR3 reads TGTGCCAGCAGTGCAGGGGTAGAGACCCAGTACTTC.

A note on this clone: The identical CDR3 is also encoded by other nucleotide sequences in the sample. The CDR3: CASSPAYGYTF. The CDR3 bases are TGTGCCAGCAGCCCCGCCTATGGCTACACCTTC. This chain joins TRBV6-6 and TRBJ1-2; D is undetermined. V lost 6 bases and J 4 bases, leaving 6 bases between the germline ends. The CDR3 contains 11 residues. The V gene's germline CDR1 is MNHNY and CDR2 SVGAGI (reference sequence).

The genes are TRBV6-1 and TRBJ1-4; D ambiguous. CDR1 and CDR2 from the germline V gene are MNHNS and SASEGT. Trimming shortened V by 6 bases and J by 8 bases, and 13 bases separated the two germline ends. The CDR3 is 13 amino acids. The CDR3 bases are TGTGCCAGCAGCCGAGCGGCGGAAGAAAAACTGTTTTTT. This translates into CASSRAAEEKLFF.

The chain joins TRBV5-1 to TRBJ1-2; TRBD1 matches at 8 bases. Germline V CDR1 and CDR2: SGHRS, YFSETQ. The CDR3 runs to 20 residues. With 3 bases clipped from V and 4 bases from J, the junction kept 23 bases outside the gene matches. In DNA form, the CDR3 reads TGCGCCAGCAGCTCACCGAACCAGACCGGGACAGGATCACTGGGCTATGGCTACACCTTC. This codes for CASSSPNQTGTGSLGYGYTF.

As to this clone: A far larger clone is off by one base, so a read error is likely. The conserved closing phenylalanine or tryptophan is absent in this CDR3, likely reflecting a read error. The V call is TRBV4-1, the J call TRBJ1-1; D may be TRBD1 (6 bases). V was pared by 4 bases and J by 4 bases, with 10 bases between. Germline values: CDR1 MGHRA, CDR2 YSYEKL. The length of the CDR3 is 13 residues. CDR3 sequence: CASSRGQSTEAFL. The CDR3 DNA sequence: TGCGCCAGCAGCCGAGGACAGAGCACTGAAGCTTTCCTT.

The chain employs TRBV27 and TRBJ2-1; 7 bases are a match to TRBD2. Losses at the gene ends were 6 bases for V and 2 bases for J; bases not matched to a gene: 7. Germline V gene sequence: CDR1 MNHEY, CDR2 SMNVEV (reference sequence). This CDR3 has 15 amino acids. This CDR3 is CASRSGGTTYNEQFF. CDR3 DNA: TGTGCCAGCAGATCCGGGGGGACTACCTACAATGAGCAGTTCTTC.

The gene calls are TRBV7-9 and TRBJ1-4; D is ambiguous. Germline V gene lookup returns CDR1 SEHNR and CDR2 FQNEAQ (reference sequence). This CDR3 spans 14 amino acids. Deletions cut 3 bases from V and 4 bases from J, with 9 bases between. The CDR3 region has the DNA TGTGCCAGCAGCTTCGGGCCGAGTAATGAAAAACTGTTTTTT. The encoded protein is CASSFGPSNEKLFF.

On this clone: This same CDR3 is encoded by further DNA sequences in the sample. The chain is built from TRBV29-1 and TRBJ1-1; D is uncertain. Germline CDR1 and CDR2: SQVTM and ANQGSEA. This CDR3 is 11 amino acids long. The germline V and J ends were trimmed by 4 bases and 2 bases, with 5 bases remaining between them. DNA of the CDR3: TGCAGCGTTGCCCTAAACACTGAAGCTTTCTTT. This sequence encodes CSVALNTEAFF.

The chain employs TRBV6-5 and TRBJ2-1; possible D gene TRBD1, 5 bases. This CDR3 region has 13 residues. V shed 4 bases and J shed 9 bases, with 13 bases lying between them. The V gene's germline CDR1 is MNHEY and CDR2 SVGAGI. CDR3 protein: CASSSSGIGEQFF. In DNA, the CDR3 is TGTGCCAGCAGTTCGTCAGGGATCGGTGAGCAGTTCTTC.

Concerning this clone: The sample has other DNA sequences that encode this CDR3 too. V and J are TRBV9 and TRBJ2-7, with D perhaps TRBD1 (5 bases). Between the trimmed V and J ends, which lost 0 bases and 3 bases, there was a span of 10 bases. The CDR3 totals 14 residues. Germline V CDR1 and CDR2: SGDLS, YYNGEE. The CDR3 nucleotides read TGTGCCAGCAGCGTAGGGCAGGGTTTCTACGAGCAGTACTTC. It yields the protein CASSVGQGFYEQYF.

The chain employs TRBV27 and TRBJ1-2; 7 bases align to TRBD1. The length of the CDR3 is 15 residues. V lost 3 bases and J lost 8; bases outside the gene matches: 12. From germline, CDR1 is MNHEY and CDR2 SMNVEV (reference sequence). The CDR3 sequence is CASSFRQQGMKGYTF. The DNA for the CDR3 is TGTGCCAGCAGTTTCCGCCAACAGGGGATGAAGGGCTACACCTTC.

The V call is TRBV6-4, the J call TRBJ2-1, with 10 positions matching TRBD2. The CDR3 contains 15 residues. In germline, CDR1 is MRHNA, CDR2 SNTAGT. V lost 5 bases to trimming and J lost 6 bases; unmatched junction nucleotides: 7. DNA of the CDR3: TGTGCCAGCAGTAAGACTAGCGGGTACCTCAATGAGCAGTTCTTC. Its protein is CASSKTSGYLNEQFF.

The gene calls are TRBV11-1 and TRBJ1-2; D uncertain. The CDR3 has 15 residues. Trimming took 2 bases from V and 2 from J, leaving 12 bases between them. In germline, CDR1 is SGHAT, CDR2 FQDESV (reference sequence). In nucleotides, the CDR3 is TGTGCCAGCAGCTTAAGAGCGCCGAGCAACTATGGCTACACCTTC. As protein: CASSLRAPSNYGYTF.

Worth noting for this clone: The sample carries other DNA sequences with the same CDR3. The chain employs TRBV28 and TRBJ1-3; D not resolved. With 6 bases removed from V and 4 bases from J, the gap between germline ends came to 10 bases. The CDR3 contains 13 residues. The germline CDR1 and CDR2 sequences are MDHEN and SYDVKM. The CDR3: CASRGTGGNTIYF. CDR3 coding DNA: TGTGCCAGCAGAGGTACGGGGGGAAACACCATATATTTT.

This chain connects TRBV4-2 to TRBJ1-2; TRBD1 matches at 8 bases. Unmatched junction bases numbered 10, after V lost 2 bases and J lost 8 bases. The CDR3 runs to 15 residues. In germline, CDR1 is LGHNA, CDR2 YNFKEQ. CDR3 amino acids: CASSQQTTGGQGYTF. The CDR3 DNA is TGTGCCAGCAGCCAACAAACCACAGGGGGTCAGGGCTACACCTTC.

This clone was counted once. A read error is possible here, since a much larger clone lies one base away. This sample also contains other DNA sequences that code for the same CDR3. The chain couples TRBV11-1 to TRBJ2-5; D not certain. This CDR3 is 11 amino acids long. Deletions cut 1 base from V and 4 bases from J, with 1 base between. The germline V gene has CDR1 SGHAT and CDR2 FQDESV (reference sequence). DNA of the CDR3: TGTGCCAGCAGCTTAGGAGAGACCCAGTACTTC. Translating it yields CASSLGETQYF. The full variable domain, with the rest looked up from reference TRBV11-1 and TRBJ2-5, is EAEVAQSPRYKITEKSQAVAFWCDPISGHATLYWYRQILGQGPELLVQFQDESVVDDSQLPKDRFSAERLKGVDSTLKIQPAELGDSAMYLCASSLGETQYFGPGTRLLVL.

This chain links TRBV27 with TRBJ2-7, with TRBD2 matching over 8 bases. The V gene's germline CDR1 is MNHEY and CDR2 SMNVEV (reference sequence). The CDR3 has 16 amino acids. Unmatched junction bases numbered 13, after V lost 5 bases and J lost 4 bases. The CDR3 here is CASSPEAGAWSYEQYF. The CDR3 nucleotides are TGTGCCAGCAGTCCGGAAGCGGGAGCCTGGTCTTACGAGCAGTACTTC.

This chain connects TRBV11-3 to TRBJ2-7; TRBD2 might be the D (7 bases). V was trimmed by 5 bases and J by 2 bases, leaving 13 bases between them. The CDR3 extends over 14 amino acids. Per the germline V gene, CDR1 is SGHNT and CDR2 is YENEEA. Here the CDR3 reads CASSPGGLPYEQYF. The DNA of the CDR3 is TGTGCCAGCAGCCCGGGGGGCCTCCCCTACGAGCAGTACTTC.

Concerning this clone: Different DNA sequences within this sample yield the same CDR3. The rearrangement joins TRBV6-5 to TRBJ1-3; 7 nucleotides match TRBD1. Germline V gene sequence: CDR1 MNHEY, CDR2 SVGAGI. V shed 2 bases, J shed 2 bases, and the junction held 0 bases outside the gene matches. The CDR3 is made up of 14 amino acids. The CDR3 protein is CASSYGTAGNTIYF. The DNA for the CDR3 is TGTGCCAGCAGTTACGGGACAGCTGGAAACACCATATATTTT.

J is TRBJ2-5 and V is TRBV2; the D gene is possibly TRBD1 (7 bases). CDR3 length: 13 residues. V was trimmed by 6 bases and J by 0 bases, leaving 8 bases between them. Germline CDR1 reads SNHLY; CDR2 reads FYNNEI. CDR3 sequence: CASSRGDQETQYF. Written as DNA, the CDR3 is TGTGCCAGCAGCAGGGGGGACCAAGAGACCCAGTACTTC. Variable domain in full (rest from reference TRBV2 and TRBJ2-5): EPEVTQTPSHQVTQMGQEVILRCVPISNHLYFYWYRQILGQKVEFLVSFYNNEISEKSEIFDDQFSVERPDGSNFTLKIRSTKLEDSAMYFCASSRGDQETQYFGPGTRLLVL.

This chain links TRBV2 with TRBJ2-2; 10 bases align to TRBD1. CDR3 length: 14 amino acids. V shed 8 bases, J shed 2 bases, and the junction held 2 bases outside the gene matches. CDR1 is SNHLY, CDR2 FYNNEI, per germline. In nucleotides, the CDR3 is TGTGCCAGCGGGGACAGGGGCAACACCGGGGAGCTGTTTTTT. This encodes CASGDRGNTGELFF.

This clone was seen just once. The chain recombines TRBV6-6 with TRBJ2-2; a possible D gene is TRBD1 (5 bases). The germline CDR1 and CDR2 sequences are MNHNY and SVGAGI (reference sequence). This CDR3 is built from 15 residues. V lost 6 bases and J lost 7, with 18 bases in between. As DNA, the CDR3 is TGTGCCAGCAGCCCTAGGCTAGGGGCGAACGGGGAGCTGTTTTTT. Protein product: CASSPRLGANGELFF.

This clone was found many times. The V and J genes are TRBV12-1 and TRBJ1-1. TRBV12-1 is noted as a pseudogene. This CDR3 contains 17 residues. The CDR3 coding sequence is TGTGCCAGCAGCTTTGTTTGTTCGGGCCCTTTGAACACTGAAGCTTTCTTT. This encodes CASSFVCSGPLNTEAFF.

The chain combines TRBV27 with TRBJ1-2; TRBD1 matches at 10 bases. J lost 8 bases, V lost 6 bases, and 15 bases had no gene match. CDR1 and CDR2 from the germline V gene are MNHEY and SMNVEV (reference sequence). This CDR3 spans 16 amino acids. CDR3 in amino acids: CASSRVGDRGLGGYTF. CDR3 DNA sequence: TGTGCCAGCAGCAGGGTAGGGGACAGGGGCTTAGGAGGCTACACCTTC.

This chain uses TRBV25-1 with TRBJ2-7; tentatively, D is TRBD2 (6 bases). The CDR3 loop spans 16 amino acids. The germline CDR1 and CDR2 sequences are MGHDK and SYGVNS. Trimming cost V 1 base and J 0 bases, with 13 bases left between them. The CDR3 region has the DNA TGTGCCAGCAGTGAATTCGGGGCGGGGAGCTCCTACGAGCAGTACTTC. Protein product: CASSEFGAGSSYEQYF.

The chain joins TRBV4-2 to TRBJ2-2, with D maybe TRBD2 (5 bases). V dropped 3 bases and J dropped 4 bases, with 12 bases sitting between them. The CDR3 length is 15 residues. CDR1 and CDR2 from the germline V gene are LGHNA and YNFKEQ. The CDR3 DNA is TGTGCCAGCAGCCAGAGAGGAGGACGCACCGGGGAGCTGTTTTTT. Amino acid sequence: CASSQRGGRTGELFF.

A word on this clone: The same CDR3 arises from other DNA sequences in this sample as well. This sequence joins TRBV5-1 and TRBJ1-2, with 7 bases identical to TRBD1. Germline V gene lookup returns CDR1 SGHRS and CDR2 YFSETQ. V shed 0 bases, J shed 4 bases, and the junction held 3 bases outside the gene matches. The CDR3 spans 14 residues. CDR3 loop: CASSLGQGGYGYTF. In DNA, the CDR3 is TGCGCCAGCAGCTTGGGACAGGGCGGCTATGGCTACACCTTC.